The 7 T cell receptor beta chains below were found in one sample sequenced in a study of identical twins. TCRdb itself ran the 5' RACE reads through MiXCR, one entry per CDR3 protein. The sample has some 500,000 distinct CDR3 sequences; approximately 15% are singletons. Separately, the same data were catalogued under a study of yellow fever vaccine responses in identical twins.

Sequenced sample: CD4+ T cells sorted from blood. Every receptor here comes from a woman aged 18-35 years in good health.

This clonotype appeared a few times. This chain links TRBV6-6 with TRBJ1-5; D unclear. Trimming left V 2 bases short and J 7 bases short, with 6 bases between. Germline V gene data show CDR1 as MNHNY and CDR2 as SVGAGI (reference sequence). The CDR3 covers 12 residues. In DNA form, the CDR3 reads TGTGCCAGCAGTTACACCATGCAGCCCCAGCATTTT. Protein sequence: CASSYTMQPQHF.

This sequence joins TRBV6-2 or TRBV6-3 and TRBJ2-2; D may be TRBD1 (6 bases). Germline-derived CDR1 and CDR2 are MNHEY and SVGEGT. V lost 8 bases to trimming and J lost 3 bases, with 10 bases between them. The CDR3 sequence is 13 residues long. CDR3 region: CASGDKYTGELFF. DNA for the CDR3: TGTGCCAGCGGGGACAAGTACACCGGGGAGCTGTTTTTT.

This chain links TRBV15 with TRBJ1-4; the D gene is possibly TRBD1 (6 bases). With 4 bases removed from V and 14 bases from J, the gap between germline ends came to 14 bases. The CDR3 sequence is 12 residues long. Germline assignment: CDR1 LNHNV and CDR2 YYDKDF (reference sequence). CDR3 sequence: CATSNGQPRLFF. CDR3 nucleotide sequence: TGTGCCACCAGCAACGGACAGCCTCGGCTGTTTTTT.

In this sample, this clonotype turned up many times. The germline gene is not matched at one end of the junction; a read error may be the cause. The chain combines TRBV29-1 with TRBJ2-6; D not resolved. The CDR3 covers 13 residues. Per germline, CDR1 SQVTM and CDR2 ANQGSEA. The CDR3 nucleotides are TGCAGCGTTGGAGTATCTGGGTCCAACGTCCTGACTTTC. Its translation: CSVGVSGSNVLTF.

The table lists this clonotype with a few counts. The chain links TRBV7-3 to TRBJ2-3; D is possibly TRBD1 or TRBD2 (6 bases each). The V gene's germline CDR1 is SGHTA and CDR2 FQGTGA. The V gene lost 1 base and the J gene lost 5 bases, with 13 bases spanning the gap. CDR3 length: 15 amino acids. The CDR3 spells CASSLRGAVGDTQYF. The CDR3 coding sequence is TGTGCCAGCAGCTTAAGGGGGGCCGTGGGAGATACGCAGTATTTT.

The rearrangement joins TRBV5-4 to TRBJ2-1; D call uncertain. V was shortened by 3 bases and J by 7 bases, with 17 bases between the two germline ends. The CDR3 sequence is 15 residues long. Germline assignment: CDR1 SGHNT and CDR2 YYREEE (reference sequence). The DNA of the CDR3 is TGTGCCAGCAGCTATGAGTCAATGCGAAGAAATGAGCAGTTCTTC. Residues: CASSYESMRRNEQFF.

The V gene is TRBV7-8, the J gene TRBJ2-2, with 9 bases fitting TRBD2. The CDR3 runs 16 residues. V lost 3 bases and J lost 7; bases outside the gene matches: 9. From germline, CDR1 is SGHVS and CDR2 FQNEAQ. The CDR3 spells CASSFGGRALFGELFF. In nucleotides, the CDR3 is TGTGCCAGCAGCTTCGGCGGGAGGGCCCTCTTCGGGGAGCTGTTTTTT.